The sequence of this T cell receptor (beta chain) was determined in a study of tumor-infiltrating lymphocytes in primary liver carcinoma. Turning to the study itself: The patient population consisted of men and women between 30 and 69 years of age. Study conclusions and caveats: Between tumor regions, pairs overlapped more than tumor-adjacent and tumor-blood pairs did. All five tumor regions shared only about 8-24% of top clones. Tumors and blood were compared for top-250-clone fraction, and tumors had the significantly higher value (p = 0.039).

It was from about 21-30 mg of unsorted bulk tissue that RNA and DNA were co-extracted. This CDR3 has 13 amino acids. The germline V gene has CDR1 MNHNS and CDR2 SASEGT. Making TCR beta cDNA involved around 510 ng total RNA and a constant-region primer. Slightly modified ARM-PCR with three nested multiplex PCR rounds yielded TCR beta libraries. The opening two PCR rounds, about 11 cycles each, paired TRBV1-TRBV30 forward primers with a C-beta reverse primer. MiXCR, run by TCRdb on the multiplex PCR reads, gives a single entry per CDR3 protein. Found here are some 38,000 distinct CDR3 sequences, 70% to 85% of them singletons; the top ten hold 16%. Points on this clonotype: The antigen is unknown. Mismatch with germline at one junction end may stem from a read error.

The clonotype comes from a man aged 40-49 years with primary liver carcinoma and hepatitis B virus infection. The V and J genes are TRBV6-1 and TRBJ1-2; D gene ambiguous. Sequencing used liver tumor tissue from sampling region 4. Documented subset: tumor region T4, right-lateral pole. The chain's CDR3 is CANSVVIAYGYTF. The DNA of the CDR3 is TGTGCCAACAGTGTAGTCATCGCCTATGGCTACACCTTC.